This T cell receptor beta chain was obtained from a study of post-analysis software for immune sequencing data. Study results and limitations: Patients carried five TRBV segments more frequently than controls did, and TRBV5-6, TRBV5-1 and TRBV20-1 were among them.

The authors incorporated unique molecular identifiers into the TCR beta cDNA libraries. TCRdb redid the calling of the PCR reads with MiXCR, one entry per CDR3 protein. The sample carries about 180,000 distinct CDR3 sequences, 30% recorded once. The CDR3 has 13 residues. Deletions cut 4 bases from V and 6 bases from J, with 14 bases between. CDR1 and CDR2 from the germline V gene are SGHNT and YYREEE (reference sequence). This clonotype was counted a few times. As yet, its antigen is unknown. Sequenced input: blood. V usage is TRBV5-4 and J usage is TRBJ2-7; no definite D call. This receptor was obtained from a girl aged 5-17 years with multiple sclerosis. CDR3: CASSTAVGPEQYF. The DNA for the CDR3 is TGTGCCAGCAGCACGGCGGTAGGGCCCGAGCAGTACTTC.